The sequence of this TCR beta chain was determined in a study of patients and donors after allogeneic stem cell transplantation. V shed 6 bases and J shed 5 bases, with 25 bases lying between them. The CDR3 covers 17 residues. TCRdb called the RT-PCR reads again in MiXCR, with one record for every CDR3 protein. The sample has under 170,000 distinct CDR3 sequences, about a third seen once. The clonotype originates from a human donor who was either an allogeneic HSCT recipient or a stem cell or donor lymphocyte infusion donor (not recorded which). It is not recorded whose cells these are; they may come from a transplant donor. V is TRBV12-3 or TRBV12-4 and J is TRBJ2-5; D is perhaps TRBD1 or TRBD2 (6 bases each). Sequences were obtained from blood, either unsorted or a sorted T cell fraction (not recorded which). CDR3 sequence reads: CASSPGVGTRRDETQYF. CDR3 sequence (DNA): TGTGCCAGCAGCCCAGGGGTCGGCACCCGGCGGGACGAGACCCAGTACTTC.